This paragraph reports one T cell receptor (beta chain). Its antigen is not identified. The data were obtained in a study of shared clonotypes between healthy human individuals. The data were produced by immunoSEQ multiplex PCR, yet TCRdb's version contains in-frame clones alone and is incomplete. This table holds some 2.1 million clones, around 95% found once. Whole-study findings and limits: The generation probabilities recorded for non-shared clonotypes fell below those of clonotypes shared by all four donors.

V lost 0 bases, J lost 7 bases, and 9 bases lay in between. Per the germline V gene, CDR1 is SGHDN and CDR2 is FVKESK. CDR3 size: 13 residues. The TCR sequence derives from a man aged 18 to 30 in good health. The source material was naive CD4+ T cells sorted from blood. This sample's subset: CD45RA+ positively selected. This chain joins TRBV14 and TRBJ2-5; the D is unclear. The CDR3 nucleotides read TGTGCCAGCAGCCAAGACCCGGGTTGGACCCAGTACTTC. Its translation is CASSQDPGWTQYF.